One and the same sample provided the 21 T cell receptor beta chains below, sequenced in a study of beta chain features in type 1 diabetes. The entirety of the isolated RNA underwent reverse transcription, so expressed TCRB transcripts were sequenced. TCRdb's table, derived via immunoSEQ multiplex PCR, lists solely in-frame clones and lacks some. This table holds 810,000 or so clones, 15% to 20% found once. The specimen sequenced was naive CD4+ T cells from blood. The source of these receptors is a woman between 18 and 30 years old in good health.

Only a few counts were recorded for this clone. The CDR3 bases are TGTGCCAGCAGTTTCGTGGGGGAGCAGTACTTC. Its protein is CASSFVGEQYF. V usage is TRBV28 and J usage is TRBJ2-5; either TRBD1 or TRBD2 may supply D (5 bases each). Germline CDR1 and CDR2: MDHEN and SYDVKM. The CDR3 runs 11 residues. V gave up 3 bases and J gave up 11 bases, with 10 bases separating them.

The genes are TRBV5-1 and TRBJ1-1, with TRBD1 matching 10 bases. Germline V gene lookup returns CDR1 SGHRS and CDR2 YFSETQ. This CDR3 is 15 amino acids long. V shed 7 bases, J shed 1 base, and the junction held 7 bases outside the gene matches. CDR3 amino acids: CASCRDRGGNTEAFF. CDR3 DNA sequence: TGCGCCAGCTGCCGGGACAGGGGAGGGAACACTGAAGCTTTCTTT.

The chain recombines TRBV6-1 with TRBJ2-2; tentative D call: TRBD1 (7 bases). Per the germline V gene, CDR1 is MNHNS and CDR2 is SASEGT. The ends were cut back, 3 bases at V and 6 bases at J, with 17 bases in the middle. This CDR3 has 16 amino acids. The CDR3 here is CASSDGGQRWAGELFF. CDR3 DNA: TGTGCCAGCAGTGACGGGGGACAGAGGTGGGCCGGGGAGCTGTTTTTT.

J is TRBJ2-1 and V is TRBV18; D is unclear. V dropped 1 base and J dropped 5 bases, with 9 bases sitting between them. This CDR3 has 14 residues. Germline-derived CDR1 and CDR2 are KGHSH and LQKENI. CDR3 in DNA: TGTGCCAGCTCACCACTTCCTCGGAACAATGAGCAGTTCTTC. Translation gives CASSPLPRNNEQFF.

The chain uses TRBV10-3 and TRBJ1-5; 8 nucleotides line up with TRBD1. The trim removed 4 bases at V and 2 bases at J, leaving 1 base unmatched. The CDR3 is 14 amino acids. The V gene's germline CDR1 is ENHRY and CDR2 SYGVKD. The CDR3 sequence is CAISGDRRNQPQHF. Written as DNA, the CDR3 is TGTGCCATCAGTGGGGACAGGCGCAATCAGCCCCAGCATTTT.

V gene TRBV2 combines with J gene TRBJ2-5, with TRBD2 as a possible D gene (6 bases). Trimming removed 6 bases at V and 1 base at J, with 12 bases between. CDR1 and CDR2 (germline): SNHLY, FYNNEI. This CDR3 is 14 amino acids long. In nucleotides, the CDR3 is TGTGCCAGCAGGAGGAGGGCTAGCCAAGAGACCCAGTACTTC. Translating gives CASRRRASQETQYF. Drawing the rest from reference TRBV2 and TRBJ2-5, the complete variable domain is EPEVTQTPSHQVTQMGQEVILRCVPISNHLYFYWYRQILGQKVEFLVSFYNNEISEKSEIFDDQFSVERPDGSNFTLKIRSTKLEDSAMYFCASRRRASQETQYFGPGTRLLVL.

The chain couples TRBV14 to TRBJ2-3; 7 bases match TRBD2. V gave up 3 bases and J gave up 1 base; unmatched junction bases: 4. The germline CDR1 and CDR2 sequences are SGHDN and FVKESK. The CDR3 spans 15 residues. The CDR3 DNA follows: TGTGCCAGCAGCCAGCGCGGGAGCCGCACAGATACGCAGTATTTT. This encodes CASSQRGSRTDTQYF.

This clone was found a few times. The rearrangement links TRBV15 to TRBJ2-1; the D is unclear. The germline V and J ends were trimmed by 0 bases and 6 bases, with 9 bases remaining between them. Germline assignment: CDR1 LNHNV and CDR2 YYDKDF (reference sequence). The CDR3 consists of 14 residues. CDR3 in DNA: TGTGCCACCAGCAGAGATAGAACCAGCAATGAGCAGTTCTTC. As protein: CATSRDRTSNEQFF.

CDR3 DNA: TGTGCCACCAGCGGACAGGGGGTCCATGAGCAGTTCTTC. Its translation: CATSGQGVHEQFF. The J gene is TRBJ2-1, the V gene TRBV15, with 10 bases matching TRBD1. From germline, CDR1 is LNHNV and CDR2 YYDKDF (reference sequence). The CDR3 is 13 amino acids. Unmatched junction bases numbered 3, after V lost 5 bases and J lost 8 bases.

This clone turned up a few times. CDR3: CASSSPGQGTTGELFF. As DNA, the CDR3 is TGTGCCAGCAGCTCTCCGGGACAGGGTACCACCGGGGAGCTGTTTTTT. The chain is built from TRBV14 and TRBJ2-2, with 9 bases identical to TRBD1. Trimming removed 5 bases from V and 4 bases from J; junction bases left unmatched: 8. This CDR3 is 16 amino acids long. Germline lookup yields CDR1 SGHDN and CDR2 FVKESK.

In its sample, this clone was seen once. The CDR3 DNA reads as TGTGCCAGTACCACGGTTACTACGAACACTGAAGCTTTCTTT. Amino acids: CASTTVTTNTEAFF. J is TRBJ1-1 and V is TRBV19; no firm D call. The CDR3 contains 14 residues. CDR1 and CDR2 (germline): LNHDA, SQIVND (reference sequence). The V end lost 7 bases, the J end lost 1 base, and 13 bases lay between the germline ends.

Comment on this clone: At one end the junction does not follow the germline gene, possibly because of a read error. This chain joins TRBV5-4 and TRBJ2-1; unclear D gene. In germline, CDR1 is SGHNT, CDR2 YYREEE (reference sequence). CDR3 length: 12 residues. In DNA, the CDR3 is TGCGCCAGCAGCCAAGTCTCGGGTGAGCAGTTCTTC. Protein: CASSQVSGEQFF.

This clone was recorded a few times. This sequence joins TRBV10-3 and TRBJ2-2, with 10 bases fitting TRBD2. The germline gives CDR1 ENHRY, CDR2 SYGVKD. The ends lost 4 bases at V and 5 bases at J; junction bases unmatched: 7. The CDR3 runs to 16 residues. This chain's CDR3 is CAISGKAGGQTGELFF. In DNA, the CDR3 is TGTGCCATCAGTGGGAAAGCGGGAGGGCAAACCGGGGAGCTGTTTTTT.

The V call is TRBV7-9, the J call TRBJ2-5, with 7 nucleotides matching TRBD2. Germline CDR1 SEHNR, CDR2 FQNEAQ (reference sequence). This CDR3 has 12 residues. V lost 5 bases and J lost 8; bases outside the gene matches: 5. CDR3 in DNA: TGTGCCAGCAGCGCGGCGGGGGATACCCAGTACTTC. The encoded protein is CASSAAGDTQYF.

The V gene is TRBV15, the J gene TRBJ2-1, with 9 bases that match TRBD2. There are 16 residues in the CDR3. After removal of 0 bases from V and 6 bases from J, the junction contained 6 bases not matched to a gene. Germline assignment: CDR1 LNHNV and CDR2 YYDKDF (reference sequence). CDR3 sequence reads: CATSRELATSGNEQFF. The CDR3 DNA reads TGTGCCACCAGCAGAGAGCTAGCGACTAGCGGCAATGAGCAGTTCTTC. Looking up the rest from reference TRBV15 and TRBJ2-1 gives the full variable domain: DAMVIQNPRYQVTQFGKPVTLSCSQTLNHNVMYWYQQKSSQAPKLLFHYYDKDFNNEADTPDNFQSRRPNTSFCFLDIRSPGLGDTAMYLCATSRELATSGNEQFFGPGTRLTVL.

The sample holds a few counts of this clone. The chain recombines TRBV7-2 with TRBJ2-7; 14 nucleotides agree with TRBD2. Germline CDR1 reads SGHTA; CDR2 reads FQGNSA. The CDR3 runs 16 residues. V lost 2 bases, J lost 4 bases, and 4 bases stayed unmatched. Written as DNA, the CDR3 is TGTGCCAGCAGCTTATTGGGGACTAGCGGGAGATACGAGCAGTACTTC. This encodes CASSLLGTSGRYEQYF.

There are a few counts of this clone. The chain joins TRBV18 to TRBJ2-3, with 10 bases that match TRBD2. CDR3 size: 16 residues. Germline V gene lookup returns CDR1 KGHSH and CDR2 LQKENI. Germline trimming cut 2 bases from V and 4 bases from J; bases unmatched to any gene: 6. The CDR3 DNA reads TGTGCCAGCTCACCAACTGCTAGCGGGAGAGCAGATACGCAGTATTTT. Protein sequence: CASSPTASGRADTQYF.

The chain recombines TRBV29-1 with TRBJ2-1; 11 nucleotides align to TRBD2. Per germline, CDR1 SQVTM and CDR2 ANQGSEA. Losses at the gene ends were 7 bases for V and 10 bases for J; bases not matched to a gene: 15. CDR3 length: 15 residues. The CDR3 region is CSGAPMASGRQEQFF. The CDR3 DNA follows: TGCAGCGGAGCTCCCATGGCTAGCGGGAGGCAGGAGCAGTTCTTC.

In this sample, this clone turned up a few times. The V call is TRBV2, the J call TRBJ2-2, with D tentatively TRBD1 (6 bases). Germline V gene lookup returns CDR1 SNHLY and CDR2 FYNNEI. The V gene lost 10 bases and the J gene lost 0 bases, with 15 bases spanning the gap. The CDR3 has 15 residues. CDR3 protein: CAIRMGHPNTGELFF. The CDR3, as DNA: TGTGCCATCAGGATGGGACACCCGAACACCGGGGAGCTGTTTTTT.

The rearrangement links TRBV11-1 to TRBJ2-3; D is perhaps TRBD2 (6 bases). The germline CDR1 and CDR2 sequences are SGHAT and FQDESV (reference sequence). This CDR3 region has 13 residues. Trimming stripped 5 bases from V and 2 bases from J, with 8 bases between. CDR3 in DNA: TGTGCCAGCAGCCGCGGGGTCACAGATACGCAGTATTTT. It is translated as CASSRGVTDTQYF.

This clone has just a few counts. The DNA of the CDR3 is TGCAGCGGTAATTCGGACAGGACAGACTCTGGGTTGGCCAACGTCCTGACTTTC. This sequence encodes CSGNSDRTDSGLANVLTF. V usage is TRBV29-1 and J usage is TRBJ2-6; 7 positions match TRBD1. Germline V gives CDR1 SQVTM, CDR2 ANQGSEA. The CDR3 runs to 18 residues. J was trimmed by 6 bases and V by 7 bases; bases with no gene match: 21.